The source of this TCR beta chain is a study of monozygotic twins with inflammatory bowel disease. General observations from the study: Heterogeneous immunosuppressive treatment regimens may have introduced variability into patient repertoires.

Comments on this clonotype: The antigen is not known.

TCRdb re-analyzed the 5' RACE reads; it lists each CDR3 protein once, without DNA. The sample shows fewer than 450,000 distinct CDR3 sequences, and 2.6% sits with its ten largest clones. Germline lookup yields CDR1 SGHRS and CDR2 YFSETQ. The CDR3 runs 17 residues. The V call is TRBV5-1, the J call TRBJ2-6; the D call of TRBD1 rests on TCRdb alone, since no DNA is present to check it. Sequenced input: blood. The TCR comes from a human donor with ulcerative colitis or Crohn's disease, or a healthy co-twin of an affected twin (not recorded which). CDR3: CASSLGQGGSGANVLTF.